This T cell receptor beta chain came from a study of cytomegalovirus exposure and HLA in healthy donors. J gave up 7 bases and V 2 bases, and 6 bases lay outside the gene matches. Looked up from germline, CDR1 is MGHRA and CDR2 is YSYEKL. The CDR3 contains 14 residues. From the roughly 120-subject validation cohort, which was separate from the approximately 670-subject first cohort, the donors were drawn. Worth noting for this clone: Its antigen is not known.

The data were produced by immunoSEQ multiplex PCR, yet TCRdb's version contains in-frame clones alone and is incomplete. The top ten clones hold more than 1.2% of a sample with 180,000 or so clones, 85% to 90% of them seen once. Findings of the study overall: One later analysis, an examination of the roughly 130 validation repertoires, found that first-cohort TCR clusters tended to co-occur in them. The study found most TCR sequences rare, yet found some public TCRs in many donors. Under in vitro conditions, three CMV-associated chains were confirmed as specific for CMV antigens.

Sequenced material: PBMCs. The TCR sequence derives from a woman between 25 and 40 years old in good health and CMV-seronegative. The gene calls are TRBV4-1 and TRBJ2-3; 7 bases agree with TRBD2. The CDR3 region is CASSQQSGENTQYF. As DNA, the CDR3 is TGCGCCAGCAGCCAACAGAGCGGGGAGAATACGCAGTATTTT.